The text below deals with one TCR beta chain. Its antigen is still unknown. V lost 7 bases to trimming and J lost 5 bases; unmatched junction nucleotides: 7. Germline CDR1 reads SGHAT; CDR2 reads FQNNGV. The CDR3 is 14 amino acids. Profiled with immunoSEQ multiplex PCR; TCRdb holds only in-frame clones, not every one. The sample holds about 680,000 clones, about 74% seen once. The source of the sample is a study of shared clonotypes between healthy human individuals. Study conclusions and caveats: Naive subsets, compared against memory subsets, generally had larger estimated richness values. The study found lower generation probabilities in non-shared clonotypes than in those shared by all four donors. Sampling covered nothing but blood. Tissue TCR repertoires likely differ from those found in blood. About 5% was the fraction of naive CD4 clonotypes found shared across a handful of donors.

Sequences were obtained from memory CD4+ T cells sorted from blood. Subset here: CD45RA-negative fraction. This chain uses TRBV11-2 with TRBJ2-1, with 8 bases lining up with TRBD2. The clonotype originates from a woman aged 25 to 45 in good health. The CDR3 is CASKSGTSNNEQFF. The CDR3 coding sequence is TGTGCCAGCAAAAGCGGGACTAGTAACAATGAGCAGTTCTTC.